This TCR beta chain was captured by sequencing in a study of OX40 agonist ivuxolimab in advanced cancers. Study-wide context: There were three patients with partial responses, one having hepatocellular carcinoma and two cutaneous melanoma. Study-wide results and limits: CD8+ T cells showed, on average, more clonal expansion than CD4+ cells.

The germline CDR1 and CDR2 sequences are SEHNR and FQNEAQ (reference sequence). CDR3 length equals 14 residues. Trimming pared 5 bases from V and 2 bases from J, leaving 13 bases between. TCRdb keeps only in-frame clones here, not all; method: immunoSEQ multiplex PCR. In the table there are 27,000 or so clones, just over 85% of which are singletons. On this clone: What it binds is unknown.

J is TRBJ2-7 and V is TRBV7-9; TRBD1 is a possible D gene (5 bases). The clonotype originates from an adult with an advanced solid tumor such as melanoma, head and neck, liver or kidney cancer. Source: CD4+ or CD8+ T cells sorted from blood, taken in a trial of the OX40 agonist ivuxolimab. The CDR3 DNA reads TGTGCCAGCAGCCCACCTGGACATGCCTACGAGCAGTACTTC. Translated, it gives CASSPPGHAYEQYF.